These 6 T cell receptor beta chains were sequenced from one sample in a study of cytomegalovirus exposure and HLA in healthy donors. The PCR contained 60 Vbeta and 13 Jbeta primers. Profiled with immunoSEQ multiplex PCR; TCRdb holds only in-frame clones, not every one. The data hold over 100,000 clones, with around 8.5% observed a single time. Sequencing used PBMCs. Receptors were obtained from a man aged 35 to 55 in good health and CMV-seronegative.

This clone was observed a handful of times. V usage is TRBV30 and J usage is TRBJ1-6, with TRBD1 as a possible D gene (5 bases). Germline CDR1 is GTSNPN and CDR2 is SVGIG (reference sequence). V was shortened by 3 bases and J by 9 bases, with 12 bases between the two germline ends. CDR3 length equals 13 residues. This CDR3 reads CAWSRGGASPLHF. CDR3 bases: TGTGCCTGGAGCCGGGGGGGTGCTTCACCCCTCCACTTT.

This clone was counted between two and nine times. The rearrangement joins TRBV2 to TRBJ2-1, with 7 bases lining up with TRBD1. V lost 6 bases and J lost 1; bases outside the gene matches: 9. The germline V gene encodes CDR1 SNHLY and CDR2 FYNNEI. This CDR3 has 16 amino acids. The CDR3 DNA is TGTGCCAGCAGCGATGACAGGGTTTTATCCTACAATGAGCAGTTCTTC. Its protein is CASSDDRVLSYNEQFF.

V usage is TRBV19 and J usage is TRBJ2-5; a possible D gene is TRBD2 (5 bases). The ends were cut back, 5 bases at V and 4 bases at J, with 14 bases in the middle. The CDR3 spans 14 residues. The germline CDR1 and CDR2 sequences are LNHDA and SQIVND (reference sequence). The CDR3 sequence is CASSSPGSPETQYF. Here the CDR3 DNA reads TGTGCCAGTAGTTCACCGGGATCCCCAGAGACCCAGTACTTC.

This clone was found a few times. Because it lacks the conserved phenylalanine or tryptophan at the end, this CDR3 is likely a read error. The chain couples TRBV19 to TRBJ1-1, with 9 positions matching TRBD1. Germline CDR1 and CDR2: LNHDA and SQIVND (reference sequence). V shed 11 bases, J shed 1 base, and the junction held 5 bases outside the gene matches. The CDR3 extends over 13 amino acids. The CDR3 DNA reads TGTGCCTGTTGGGACAGGGAGAACACTGAAGCTTTCTCT. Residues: CACWDRENTEAFS.

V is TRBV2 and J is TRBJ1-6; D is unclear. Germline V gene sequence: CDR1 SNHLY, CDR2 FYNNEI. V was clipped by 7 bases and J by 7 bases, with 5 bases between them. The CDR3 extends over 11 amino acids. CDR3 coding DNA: TGTGCCAGCACCCTAAATTCACCCCTCCACTTT. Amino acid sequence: CASTLNSPLHF.

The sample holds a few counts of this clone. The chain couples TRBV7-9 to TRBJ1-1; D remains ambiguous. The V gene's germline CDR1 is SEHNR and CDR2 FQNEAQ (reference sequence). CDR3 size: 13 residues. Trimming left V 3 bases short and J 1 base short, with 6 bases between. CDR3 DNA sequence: TGTGCCAGCAGCTTGGCAGGGAACACTGAAGCTTTCTTT. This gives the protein CASSLAGNTEAFF.